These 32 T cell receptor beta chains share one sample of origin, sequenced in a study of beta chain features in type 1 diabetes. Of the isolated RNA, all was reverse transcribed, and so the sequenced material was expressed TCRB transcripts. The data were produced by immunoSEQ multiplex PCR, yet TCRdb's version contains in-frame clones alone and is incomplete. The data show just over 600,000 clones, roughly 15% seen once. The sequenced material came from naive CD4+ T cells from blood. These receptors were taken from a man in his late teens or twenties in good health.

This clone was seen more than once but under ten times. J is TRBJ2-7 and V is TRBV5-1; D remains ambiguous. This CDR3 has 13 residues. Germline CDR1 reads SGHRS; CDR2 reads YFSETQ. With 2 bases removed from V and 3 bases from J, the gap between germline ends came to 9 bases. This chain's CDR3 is CASSFGANYEQYF. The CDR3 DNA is TGCGCCAGCAGCTTTGGAGCAAACTACGAGCAGTACTTC.

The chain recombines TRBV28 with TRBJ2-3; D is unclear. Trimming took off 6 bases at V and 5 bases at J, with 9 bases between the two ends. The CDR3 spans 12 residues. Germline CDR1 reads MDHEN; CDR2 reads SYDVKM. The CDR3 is CASREGVDTQYF. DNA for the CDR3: TGTGCCAGCAGGGAAGGAGTAGATACGCAGTATTTT.

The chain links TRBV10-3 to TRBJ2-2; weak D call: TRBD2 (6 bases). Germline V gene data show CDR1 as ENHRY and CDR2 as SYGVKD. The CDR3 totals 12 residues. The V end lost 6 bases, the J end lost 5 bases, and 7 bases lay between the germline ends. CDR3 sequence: CAIREGTGELFF. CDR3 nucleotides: TGTGCCATCAGGGAGGGGACCGGGGAGCTGTTTTTT.

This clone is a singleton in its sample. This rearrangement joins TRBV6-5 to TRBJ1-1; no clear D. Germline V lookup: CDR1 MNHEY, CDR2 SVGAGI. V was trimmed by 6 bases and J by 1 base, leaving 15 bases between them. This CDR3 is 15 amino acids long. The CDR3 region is CASSAPKWGNTEAFF. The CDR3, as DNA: TGTGCCAGCAGCGCACCGAAATGGGGGAACACTGAAGCTTTCTTT.

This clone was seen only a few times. The CDR3 nucleotides read TGCGCCAGCAGCCCTCAAGGTGACACTGAAGCTTTCTTT. It is translated as CASSPQGDTEAFF. The chain uses TRBV4-3 and TRBJ1-1; no firm D call. Germline CDR1 reads LGHNA; CDR2 reads YSLEER. The length of the CDR3 is 13 residues. V was shortened by 4 bases and J by 3 bases, with 9 bases between the two germline ends.

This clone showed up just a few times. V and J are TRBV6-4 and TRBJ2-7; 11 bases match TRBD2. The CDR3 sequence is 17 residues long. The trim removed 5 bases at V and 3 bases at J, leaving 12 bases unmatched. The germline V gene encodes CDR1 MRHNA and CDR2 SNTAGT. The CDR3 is CASSRPMRGLADYEQYF. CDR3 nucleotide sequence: TGTGCCAGCAGTAGACCTATGAGGGGACTAGCGGACTACGAGCAGTACTTC.

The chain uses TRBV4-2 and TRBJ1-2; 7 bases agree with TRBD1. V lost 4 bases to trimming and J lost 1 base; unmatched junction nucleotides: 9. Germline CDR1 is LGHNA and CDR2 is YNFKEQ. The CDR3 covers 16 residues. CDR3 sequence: CASSRPGTADNYGYTF. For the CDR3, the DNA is TGTGCCAGCAGCCGACCCGGGACAGCCGATAACTATGGCTACACCTTC.

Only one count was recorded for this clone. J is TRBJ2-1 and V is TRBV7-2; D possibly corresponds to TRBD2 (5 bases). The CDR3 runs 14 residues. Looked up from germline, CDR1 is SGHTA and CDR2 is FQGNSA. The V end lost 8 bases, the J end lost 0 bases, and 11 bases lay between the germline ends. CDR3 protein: CASLGGSSYNEQFF. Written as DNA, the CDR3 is TGTGCCAGCCTGGGTGGGAGCTCCTACAATGAGCAGTTCTTC. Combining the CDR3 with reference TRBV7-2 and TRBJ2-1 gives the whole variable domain GAGVSQSPSNKVTEKGKDVELRCDPISGHTALYWYRQSLGQGLEFLIYFQGNSAPDKSGLPSDRFSAERTGGSVSTLTIQRTQQEDSAVYLCASLGGSSYNEQFFGPGTRLTVL.

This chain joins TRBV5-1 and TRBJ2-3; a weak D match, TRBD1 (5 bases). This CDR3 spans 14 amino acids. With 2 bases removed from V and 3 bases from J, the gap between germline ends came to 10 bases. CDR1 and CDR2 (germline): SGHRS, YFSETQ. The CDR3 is CASSFVRETDTQYF. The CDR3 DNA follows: TGCGCCAGCAGCTTCGTCAGGGAAACAGATACGCAGTATTTT.

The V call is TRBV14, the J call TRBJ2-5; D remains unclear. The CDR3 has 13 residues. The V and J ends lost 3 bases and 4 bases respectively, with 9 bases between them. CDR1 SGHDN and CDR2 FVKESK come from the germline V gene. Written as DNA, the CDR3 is TGTGCCAGCAGCCACCAGGCGCGAGAGACCCAGTACTTC. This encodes CASSHQARETQYF. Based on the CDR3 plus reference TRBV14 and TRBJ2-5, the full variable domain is EAGVTQFPSHSVIEKGQTVTLRCDPISGHDNLYWYRRVMGKEIKFLLHFVKESKQDESGMPNNRFLAERTGGTYSTLKVQPAELEDSGVYFCASSHQARETQYFGPGTRLLVL.

The CDR3 here is CASKGGAINEQFF. CDR3 sequence (DNA): TGTGCCAGCAAAGGGGGCGCAATCAATGAGCAGTTCTTC. This sequence joins TRBV7-2 and TRBJ2-1, with 7 nucleotides matching TRBD1. The junction had 6 bases not matched to a gene; V was cut back by 7 bases and J by 6 bases. The CDR3 extends over 13 amino acids. The V gene's germline CDR1 is SGHTA and CDR2 FQGNSA. Variable domain in full (rest from reference TRBV7-2 and TRBJ2-1): GAGVSQSPSNKVTEKGKDVELRCDPISGHTALYWYRQSLGQGLEFLIYFQGNSAPDKSGLPSDRFSAERTGGSVSTLTIQRTQQEDSAVYLCASKGGAINEQFFGPGTRLTVL.

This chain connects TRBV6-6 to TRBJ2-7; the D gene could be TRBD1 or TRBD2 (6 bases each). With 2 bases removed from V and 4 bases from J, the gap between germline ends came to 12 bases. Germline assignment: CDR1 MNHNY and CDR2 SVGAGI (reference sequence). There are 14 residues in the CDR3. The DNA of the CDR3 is TGTGCCAGCAGTTACGGGGGGCAGGTTTACGAGCAGTACTTC. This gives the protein CASSYGGQVYEQYF.

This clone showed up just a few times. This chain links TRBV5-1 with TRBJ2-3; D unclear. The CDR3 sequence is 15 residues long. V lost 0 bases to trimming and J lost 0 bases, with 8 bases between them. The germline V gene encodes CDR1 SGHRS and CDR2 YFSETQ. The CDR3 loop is CASSLVVASTDTQYF. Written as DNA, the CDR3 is TGCGCCAGCAGCTTGGTTGTAGCTAGCACAGATACGCAGTATTTT. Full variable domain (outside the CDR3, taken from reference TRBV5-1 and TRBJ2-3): KAGVTQTPRYLIKTRGQQVTLSCSPISGHRSVSWYQQTPGQGLQFLFEYFSETQRNKGNFPGRFSGRQFSNSRSEMNVSTLELGDSALYLCASSLVVASTDTQYFGPGTRLTVL.

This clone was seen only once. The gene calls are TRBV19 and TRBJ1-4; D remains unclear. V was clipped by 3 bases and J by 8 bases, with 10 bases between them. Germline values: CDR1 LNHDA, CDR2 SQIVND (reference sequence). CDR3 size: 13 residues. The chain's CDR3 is CASSMVRAEKLFF. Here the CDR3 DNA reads TGTGCCAGTAGTATGGTCCGGGCCGAAAAACTGTTTTTT.

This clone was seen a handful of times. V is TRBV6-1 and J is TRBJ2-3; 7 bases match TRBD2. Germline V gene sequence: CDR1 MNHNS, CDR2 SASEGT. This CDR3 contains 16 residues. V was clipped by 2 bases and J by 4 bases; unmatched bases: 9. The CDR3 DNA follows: TGTGCCAGCAGTGAAAGCTGGGGACTATCGTCAGATACGCAGTATTTT. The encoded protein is CASSESWGLSSDTQYF.

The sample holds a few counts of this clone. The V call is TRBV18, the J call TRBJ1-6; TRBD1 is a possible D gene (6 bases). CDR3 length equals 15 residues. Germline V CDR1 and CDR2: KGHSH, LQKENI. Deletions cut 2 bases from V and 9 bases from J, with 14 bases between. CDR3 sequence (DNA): TGTGCCAGCTCACCAGGTCCGGGGGGGGCTTCACCCCTCCACTTT. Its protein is CASSPGPGGASPLHF.

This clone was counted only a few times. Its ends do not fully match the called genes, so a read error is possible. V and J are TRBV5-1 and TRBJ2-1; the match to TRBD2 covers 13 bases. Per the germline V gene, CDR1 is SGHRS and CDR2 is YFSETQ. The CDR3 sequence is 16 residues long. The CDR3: CASSWGLAGSSTSCIF. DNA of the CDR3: TGCGCCAGCAGCTGGGGACTAGCGGGATCCTCCACTAGTTGCATCTTC. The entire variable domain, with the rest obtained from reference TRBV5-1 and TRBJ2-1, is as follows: KAGVTQTPRYLIKTRGQQVTLSCSPISGHRSVSWYQQTPGQGLQFLFEYFSETQRNKGNFPGRFSGRQFSNSRSEMNVSTLELGDSALYLCASSWGLAGSSTSCIFGPGTRLTVL.

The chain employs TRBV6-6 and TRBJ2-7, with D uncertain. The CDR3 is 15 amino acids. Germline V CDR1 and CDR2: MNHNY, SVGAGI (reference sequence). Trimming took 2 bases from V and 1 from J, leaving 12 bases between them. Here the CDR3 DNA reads TGTGCCAGCAGTTACGGGCAGACCAGATCCTACGAGCAGTACTTC. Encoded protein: CASSYGQTRSYEQYF.

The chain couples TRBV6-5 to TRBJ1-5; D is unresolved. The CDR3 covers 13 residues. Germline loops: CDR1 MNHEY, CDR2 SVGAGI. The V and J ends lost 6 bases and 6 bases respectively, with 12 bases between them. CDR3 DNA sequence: TGTGCCAGCAGCCGACTGGGTGGTCAGCCCCAGCATTTT. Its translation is CASSRLGGQPQHF.

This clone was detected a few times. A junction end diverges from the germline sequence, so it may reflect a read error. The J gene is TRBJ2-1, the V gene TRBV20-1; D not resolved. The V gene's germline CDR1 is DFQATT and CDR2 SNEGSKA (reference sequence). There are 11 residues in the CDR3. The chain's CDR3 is CSASESIRTIF. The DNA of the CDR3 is TGCAGTGCTAGTGAGTCTATAAGAACGATCTTC.

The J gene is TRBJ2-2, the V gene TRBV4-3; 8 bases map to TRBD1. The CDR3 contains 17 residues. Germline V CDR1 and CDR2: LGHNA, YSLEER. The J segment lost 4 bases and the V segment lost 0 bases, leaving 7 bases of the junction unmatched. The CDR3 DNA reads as TGCGCCAGCAGCCAAGAAACGGACAGGGCTAGCACCGGGGAGCTGTTTTTT. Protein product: CASSQETDRASTGELFF.

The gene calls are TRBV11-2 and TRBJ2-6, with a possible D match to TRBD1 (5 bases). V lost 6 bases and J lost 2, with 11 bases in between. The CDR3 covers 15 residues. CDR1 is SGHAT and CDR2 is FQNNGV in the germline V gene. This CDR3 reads CASRSPGTGANVLTF. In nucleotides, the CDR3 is TGTGCCAGCAGGTCCCCAGGGACTGGGGCCAACGTCCTGACTTTC.

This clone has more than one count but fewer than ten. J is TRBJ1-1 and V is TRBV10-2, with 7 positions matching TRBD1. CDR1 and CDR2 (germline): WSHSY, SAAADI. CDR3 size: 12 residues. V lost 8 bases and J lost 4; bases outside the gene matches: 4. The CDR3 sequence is CASFDRVTEAFF. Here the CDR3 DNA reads TGCGCCAGCTTTGACAGGGTCACTGAAGCTTTCTTT.

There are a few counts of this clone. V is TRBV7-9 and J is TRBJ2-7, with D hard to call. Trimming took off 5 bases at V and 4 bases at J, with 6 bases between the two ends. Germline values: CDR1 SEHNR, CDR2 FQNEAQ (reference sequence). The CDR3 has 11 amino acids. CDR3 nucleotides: TGTGCCAGCAGCATGAATTACGAGCAGTACTTC. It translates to CASSMNYEQYF.

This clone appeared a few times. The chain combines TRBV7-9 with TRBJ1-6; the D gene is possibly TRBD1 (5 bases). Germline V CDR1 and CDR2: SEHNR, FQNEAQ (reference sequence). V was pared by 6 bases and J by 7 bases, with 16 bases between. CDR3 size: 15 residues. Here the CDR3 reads CASRVEGPGNSPLHF. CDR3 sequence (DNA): TGTGCCAGCAGAGTAGAGGGTCCAGGGAATTCACCCCTCCACTTT. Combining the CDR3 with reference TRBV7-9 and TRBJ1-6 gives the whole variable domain DTGVSQNPRHKITKRGQNVTFRCDPISEHNRLYWYRQTLGQGPEFLTYFQNEAQLEKSRLLSDRFSAERPKGSFSTLEIQRTEQGDSAMYLCASRVEGPGNSPLHFGNGTRLTVT.

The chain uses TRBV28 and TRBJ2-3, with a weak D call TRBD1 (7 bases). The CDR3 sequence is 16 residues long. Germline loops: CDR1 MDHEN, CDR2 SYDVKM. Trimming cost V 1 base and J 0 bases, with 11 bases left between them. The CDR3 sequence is CASSLYRGLSTDTQYF. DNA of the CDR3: TGTGCCAGCAGTTTATACAGGGGACTTAGCACAGATACGCAGTATTTT.

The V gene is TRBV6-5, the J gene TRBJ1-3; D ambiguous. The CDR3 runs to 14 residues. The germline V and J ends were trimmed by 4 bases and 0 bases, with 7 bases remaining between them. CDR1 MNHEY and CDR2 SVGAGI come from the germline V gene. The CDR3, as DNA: TGTGCCAGCAGTTCCATTCACTCTGGAAACACCATATATTTT. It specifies CASSSIHSGNTIYF.

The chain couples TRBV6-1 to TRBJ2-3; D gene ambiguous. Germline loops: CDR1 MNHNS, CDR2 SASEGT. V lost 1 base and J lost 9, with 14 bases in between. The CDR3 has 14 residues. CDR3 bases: TGTGCCAGCAGTGAAGGGACCCTCGTGGAGACGCAGTATTTT. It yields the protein CASSEGTLVETQYF.

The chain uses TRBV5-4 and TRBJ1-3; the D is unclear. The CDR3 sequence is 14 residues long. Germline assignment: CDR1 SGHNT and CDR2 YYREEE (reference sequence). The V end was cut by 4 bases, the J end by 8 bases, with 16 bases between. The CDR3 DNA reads TGTGCCAGCAGCCACCCCCAGGCCCGGGACACCATATATTTT. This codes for CASSHPQARDTIYF.

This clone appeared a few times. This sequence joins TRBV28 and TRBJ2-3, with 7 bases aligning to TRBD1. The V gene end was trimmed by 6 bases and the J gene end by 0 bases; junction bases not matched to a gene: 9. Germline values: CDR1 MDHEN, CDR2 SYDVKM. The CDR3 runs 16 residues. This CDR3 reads CASSPRQGPSTDTQYF. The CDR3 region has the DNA TGTGCCAGCAGCCCGAGACAGGGACCTAGCACAGATACGCAGTATTTT.

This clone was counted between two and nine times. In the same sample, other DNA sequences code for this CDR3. The CDR3 sequence is CASSLGQGGTDTQYF. For the CDR3, the DNA is TGCGCCAGCAGCTTGGGCCAGGGTGGCACAGATACGCAGTATTTT. The chain carries TRBV5-1 and TRBJ2-3, with D perhaps matching TRBD1 (5 bases). The CDR3 contains 15 residues. The V gene's germline CDR1 is SGHRS and CDR2 YFSETQ. V dropped 0 bases and J dropped 1 base, with 9 bases sitting between them.

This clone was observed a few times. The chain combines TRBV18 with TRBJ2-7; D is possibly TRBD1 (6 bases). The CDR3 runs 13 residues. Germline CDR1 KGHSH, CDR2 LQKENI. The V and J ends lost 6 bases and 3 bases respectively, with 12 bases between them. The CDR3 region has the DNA TGTGCCAGCTCGCGACAGGAGAACTACGAGCAGTACTTC. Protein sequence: CASSRQENYEQYF.